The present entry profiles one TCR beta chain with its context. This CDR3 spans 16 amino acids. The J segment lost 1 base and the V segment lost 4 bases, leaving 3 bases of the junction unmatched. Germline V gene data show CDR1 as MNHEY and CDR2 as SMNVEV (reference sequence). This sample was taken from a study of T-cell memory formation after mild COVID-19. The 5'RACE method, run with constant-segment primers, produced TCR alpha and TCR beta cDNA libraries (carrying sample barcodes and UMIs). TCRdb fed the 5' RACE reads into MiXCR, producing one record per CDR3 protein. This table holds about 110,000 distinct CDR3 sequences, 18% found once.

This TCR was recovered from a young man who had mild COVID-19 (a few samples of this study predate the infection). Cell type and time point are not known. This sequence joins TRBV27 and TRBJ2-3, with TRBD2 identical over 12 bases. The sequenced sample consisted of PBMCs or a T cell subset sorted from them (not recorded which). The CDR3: CASSSRTSGGTDTQYF. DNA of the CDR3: TGTGCCAGCAGTTCACGGACTAGCGGGGGCACAGATACGCAGTATTTT.